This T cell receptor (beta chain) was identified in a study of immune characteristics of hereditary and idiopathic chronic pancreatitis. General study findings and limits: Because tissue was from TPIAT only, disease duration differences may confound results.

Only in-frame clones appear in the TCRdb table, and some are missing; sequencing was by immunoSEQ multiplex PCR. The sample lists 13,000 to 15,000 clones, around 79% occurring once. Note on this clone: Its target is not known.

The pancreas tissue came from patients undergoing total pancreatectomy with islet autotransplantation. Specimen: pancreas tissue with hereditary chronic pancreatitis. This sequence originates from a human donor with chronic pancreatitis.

Here the CDR3 reads CAISDRQGMNTEAFF. The CDR3 DNA reads TGTGCCATCAGTGACCGACAGGGGATGAACACTGAAGCTTTCTTT. The V and J genes are TRBV10-3 and TRBJ1-1, with TRBD1 matching over 8 bases. This CDR3 is 15 amino acids long. After removal of 3 bases from V and 0 bases from J, the junction contained 3 bases not matched to a gene. The germline V gene has CDR1 ENHRY and CDR2 SYGVKD.